These T cell receptor beta chains were read from a single sample in a study of CD8+ T cells in alopecia areata. TCRdb keeps only in-frame clones here, not all; method: immunoSEQ multiplex PCR. The sample holds about 140,000 clones, 45% to 60% seen once. Sequenced material: CD4+ T cells sorted from blood, taken at week 0. The source of these receptors is a human donor with alopecia areata. CDR3s include the opening cysteine and the closing phenylalanine or tryptophan. D genes are given only for firm matches.

>TRBJ2-7|TRBD1|14|TRBV29-1
CSVEGTGASYEQYF
>TRBJ2-3|-|12|TRBV28
CASSLSTDTQYF
>TRBJ2-7|-|13|TRBV29-1
CSVEGPKRTEQYF
>TRBJ2-1|-|14|TRBV29-1
CSVVQRYKIDEQFF
>TRBJ2-3|TRBD2|17|TRBV4-1
CASSYPSGTSGSDTQYF
>TRBJ2-2|-|14|TRBV6-6
CASSSGRNTGELFF
>TRBJ2-1|TRBD2|16|TRBV19
CASSSQLAGGLNEQFF
>TRBJ2-5|TRBD2|15|TRBV7-2
CASSSQLASQETQYF
>TRBJ2-7|-|15|TRBV4-2
CASSHTDTSSYEQYF
>TRBJ1-2|-|11|TRBV29-1
CSVDRVWGYTF
>TRBJ2-5|-|15|TRBV4-1
CASSQENAGRDSQYF
>TRBJ2-5|TRBD1|13|TRBV29-1
CSEIRGRQETQYF
>TRBJ2-7|-|15|TRBV30
CAWRVGPHASYEQYF
>TRBJ2-5|-|12|TRBV15
CATSRTLETQYF
>TRBJ2-1|-|15|TRBV6-5
CASSNRDLGGNEQFF
>TRBJ2-3|TRBD2|17|TRBV29-1
CSVVPGRGGSSTDTQYF
>TRBJ2-7|-|15|TRBV29-1
CSVARLGGNGNEQYF
>TRBJ1-1|-|13|TRBV6-5
CASSRGGRAEAFF
>TRBJ2-7|-|14|TRBV29-1
CSVGPGGLPYEQYF
>TRBJ1-2|-|16|TRBV6-6
CASSYELQDALRGYTF
>TRBJ1-3|-|16|TRBV5-1
CASSLEGSYSGNTIYF
>TRBJ2-7|-|15|TRBV4-3
CASSQALQGPYEQYF
>TRBJ2-7|TRBD1|14|TRBV29-1
CSVRGQASSYEQYF
>TRBJ2-7|-|14|TRBV7-2
CASSLSYTSYEQYF
>TRBJ2-3|-|12|TRBV30
CAWSRGGDTQYF
>TRBJ2-3|-|14|TRBV4-1
CASSQDQGRDTQYF
>TRBJ2-7|-|12|TRBV7-2
CASSLDSFGQYF
>TRBJ1-5|-|15|TRBV15
CATSSGGTSNQPQHF
>TRBJ1-1|-|15|TRBV25-1
CASSPLGPLNTEAFF
>TRBJ2-5|-|14|TRBV7-2
CASSLALRRETQYF
>TRBJ2-5|TRBD2|12|TRBV2
CASTGLVETQYF
>TRBJ2-1|-|15|TRBV13
CASSIGRTPYNEQFF
>TRBJ1-2|-|13|TRBV30
CAWSSGQYYGYTF
>TRBJ2-2|TRBD2|16|TRBV30
CAWRSWASGSTGELFF
>TRBJ1-1|-|15|TRBV4-3
CASSQDWTANTEAFF
>TRBJ2-3|TRBD2|15|TRBV5-4
CASSLTGTSSDTQYF